Listed here are 19 T cell receptor beta chains from one sample, sequenced in a study of Tregs in tolerant kidney transplant recipients. Profiled with immunoSEQ multiplex PCR; TCRdb holds only in-frame clones, not every one. The profile shows fewer than 80,000 clones, 95% to 98% of them singletons. The source was Tregs from blood, collected before the transplant. The origin of the receptors is a human donor who received a combined kidney and bone marrow transplant.

The V and J genes are TRBV2 and TRBJ1-6; 7 bases are shared with TRBD1. Germline lookup yields CDR1 SNHLY and CDR2 FYNNEI. The CDR3 sequence is 13 residues long. The V and J ends lost 7 bases and 7 bases, in that order; junction bases with no gene match: 4. CDR3 amino acids: CASMNRGNSPLHF. CDR3 nucleotides: TGTGCCAGCATGAACAGGGGAAATTCACCCCTCCACTTT.

The rearrangement uses TRBV7-9 and TRBJ1-2; TRBD1 is a possible D gene (5 bases). There are 16 residues in the CDR3. Germline V gene sequence: CDR1 SEHNR, CDR2 FQNEAQ (reference sequence). Trimming removed 1 base at V and 3 bases at J, with 15 bases between. The CDR3 nucleotides read TGTGCCAGCAGCTTAGAAGCAGGGAAAGTCTACTATGGCTACACCTTC. This encodes CASSLEAGKVYYGYTF.

CDR3 sequence (DNA): TGTGCCAGCAGTACAGATAAAAACATTCAGTACTTC. Translating gives CASSTDKNIQYF. This chain connects TRBV6-6 to TRBJ2-4; D not certain. Trimming took off 5 bases at V and 4 bases at J, with 6 bases between the two ends. This CDR3 has 12 residues. Germline V gene lookup returns CDR1 MNHNY and CDR2 SVGAGI (reference sequence).

The J gene is TRBJ1-5, the V gene TRBV28; TRBD1 aligns across 10 bases. V dropped 6 bases and J dropped 11; count of bases not matched to a gene: 10. The germline V gene has CDR1 MDHEN and CDR2 SYDVKM. The CDR3 consists of 14 residues. Written as DNA, the CDR3 is TGTGCCAGCAGGGGACAGGGGTCCCGGGTAGCCCAGCATTTT. This sequence encodes CASRGQGSRVAQHF.

This clone showed up just once. The chain is built from TRBV10-3 and TRBJ1-4, with 10 bases lining up with TRBD1. With 3 bases clipped from V and 11 bases from J, the junction kept 6 bases outside the gene matches. The CDR3 is made up of 14 amino acids. The V gene's germline CDR1 is ENHRY and CDR2 SYGVKD. This CDR3 reads CAISDPGQGRKLFF. DNA for the CDR3: TGTGCCATCAGTGACCCGGGACAGGGGAGGAAACTGTTTTTT.

The chain employs TRBV11-3 and TRBJ2-1, with 12 bases aligning to TRBD2. V lost 5 bases, J lost 7 bases, and 12 bases stayed unmatched. CDR3 length: 17 residues. Germline V gene lookup returns CDR1 SGHNT and CDR2 YENEEA. The CDR3 loop reads CASSPPTGTSGSNEQFF. DNA of the CDR3: TGTGCCAGCAGCCCCCCAACCGGGACTAGCGGGTCTAATGAGCAGTTCTTC.

The chain uses TRBV29-1 and TRBJ2-1; D gene uncertain. The germline CDR1 and CDR2 sequences are SQVTM and ANQGSEA. The CDR3 runs 11 residues. Trimming took off 5 bases at V and 10 bases at J, with 12 bases between the two ends. The CDR3 nucleotides read TGCAGCGTTCGTGGCCTCATAGAGCAGTTCTTC. Its translation is CSVRGLIEQFF.

This clone was counted a single time. V gene TRBV4-2 combines with J gene TRBJ2-1, with 8 bases that match TRBD2. With V trimmed by 0 bases and J by 3 bases, 4 bases remained unmatched. The CDR3 is 16 amino acids. Germline V lookup: CDR1 LGHNA, CDR2 YNFKEQ. The CDR3 bases are TGTGCCAGCAGCCAAGATTGGCTAGCGGGCTACAATGAGCAGTTCTTC. Translation: CASSQDWLAGYNEQFF.

This chain connects TRBV5-1 to TRBJ2-1, with D unresolved. From germline, CDR1 is SGHRS and CDR2 YFSETQ. Trimming left V 2 bases short and J 5 bases short, with 11 bases between. The CDR3 contains 14 residues. CDR3 DNA: TGCGCCAGCAGCTTAAAGACTGAGAACAATGAGCAGTTCTTC. Encoded protein: CASSLKTENNEQFF.

This chain joins TRBV11-3 and TRBJ2-5, with TRBD2 identical over 11 bases. The J segment lost 1 base and the V segment lost 8 bases, leaving 9 bases of the junction unmatched. Germline assignment: CDR1 SGHNT and CDR2 YENEEA. The CDR3 sequence is 16 residues long. The CDR3 DNA reads TGTGCCAGCGGGTTTCCTAGCGGGGGGTTCCAAGAGACCCAGTACTTC. This translates into CASGFPSGGFQETQYF.

The chain recombines TRBV10-2 with TRBJ2-5; 7 bases map to TRBD2. CDR1 and CDR2 (germline): WSHSY, SAAADI. The CDR3 covers 14 residues. Trimming removed 2 bases from V and 4 bases from J; junction bases left unmatched: 4. This chain's CDR3 is CASSERGRGETQYF. As DNA, the CDR3 is TGCGCCAGCAGTGAGCGGGGGAGGGGAGAGACCCAGTACTTC.

The V call is TRBV7-6, the J call TRBJ1-1; TRBD1 matches 7 bases. V was pared by 1 base and J by 1 base, with 3 bases of the junction left unmatched. Germline V gene data show CDR1 as SGHVS and CDR2 as FNYEAQ. The CDR3 contains 15 residues. CDR3 bases: TGTGCCAGCAGCTTAGAGTACAGGGGGAACACTGAAGCTTTCTTT. Its translation: CASSLEYRGNTEAFF.

The chain recombines TRBV28 with TRBJ1-2; D remains ambiguous. V was pared by 2 bases and J by 4 bases, with 8 bases between. The CDR3 has 13 amino acids. Germline V gene sequence: CDR1 MDHEN, CDR2 SYDVKM. This chain's CDR3 is CASSLGPGYGYTF. The CDR3 DNA sequence: TGTGCCAGCAGTTTAGGGCCAGGCTATGGCTACACCTTC.

The chain links TRBV5-8 to TRBJ2-1; 7 positions match TRBD2. V was clipped by 4 bases and J by 5 bases; unmatched bases: 3. The CDR3 loop spans 13 amino acids. Germline V gene sequence: CDR1 SGHTS, CDR2 YDEGEE. DNA of the CDR3: TGTGCCAGCAGCCGACTAGCTCACAATGAGCAGTTCTTC. It yields the protein CASSRLAHNEQFF. The full variable domain, rest sourced from reference TRBV5-8 and TRBJ2-1, is EAGVTQSPTHLIKTRGQQATLRCSPISGHTSVYWYQQALGLGLQFLLWYDEGEERNRGNFPPRFSGRQFPNYSSELNVNALELEDSALYLCASSRLAHNEQFFGPGTRLTVL.

The J gene is TRBJ1-2, the V gene TRBV19; the D gene is possibly TRBD1 (5 bases). V gave up 5 bases and J gave up 4 bases, with 17 bases separating them. From germline, CDR1 is LNHDA and CDR2 SQIVND (reference sequence). This CDR3 is built from 15 residues. The CDR3 bases are TGTGCCAGTAGTTTGACCCAGGGCCTGACCTATGGCTACACCTTC. Protein product: CASSLTQGLTYGYTF.

J is TRBJ1-1 and V is TRBV7-6; 8 bases fit TRBD1. The length of the CDR3 is 17 residues. With V trimmed by 0 bases and J by 1 base, 7 bases remained unmatched. Looked up from germline, CDR1 is SGHVS and CDR2 is FNYEAQ. Written as DNA, the CDR3 is TGTGCCAGCAGCTTAGCGACCAGGGGGCGAGGGAACACTGAAGCTTTCTTT. Amino acids: CASSLATRGRGNTEAFF.

The chain employs TRBV13 and TRBJ2-1, with a weak D call TRBD1 (6 bases). Per germline, CDR1 PRHDT and CDR2 FYEKMQ (reference sequence). With 2 bases removed from V and 2 bases from J, the gap between germline ends came to 7 bases. The CDR3 covers 14 residues. The CDR3 DNA reads TGTGCCAGCAGCTTAACAGGGACCTACAATGAGCAGTTCTTC. Its protein product is CASSLTGTYNEQFF.

In this sample, this clone turned up a few times. V is TRBV5-4 and J is TRBJ2-1, with 15 bases aligning to TRBD2. The germline V gene encodes CDR1 SGHNT and CDR2 YYREEE (reference sequence). The CDR3 consists of 17 residues. V gave up 3 bases and J gave up 8 bases; unmatched junction bases: 9. As DNA, the CDR3 is TGTGCCAGCAGCTCTGGGACTAGCGGGAGGAAAATTTATGAGCAGTTCTTC. It encodes CASSSGTSGRKIYEQFF.

The J gene is TRBJ1-1, the V gene TRBV18, with TRBD1 matching over 7 bases. The germline gives CDR1 KGHSH, CDR2 LQKENI. The CDR3 is made up of 16 amino acids. J gave up 0 bases and V 3 bases, and 7 bases lay outside the gene matches. This CDR3 reads CASSPTPDRLNTEAFF. The CDR3 coding sequence is TGTGCCAGCTCACCGACCCCGGACAGGCTGAACACTGAAGCTTTCTTT.